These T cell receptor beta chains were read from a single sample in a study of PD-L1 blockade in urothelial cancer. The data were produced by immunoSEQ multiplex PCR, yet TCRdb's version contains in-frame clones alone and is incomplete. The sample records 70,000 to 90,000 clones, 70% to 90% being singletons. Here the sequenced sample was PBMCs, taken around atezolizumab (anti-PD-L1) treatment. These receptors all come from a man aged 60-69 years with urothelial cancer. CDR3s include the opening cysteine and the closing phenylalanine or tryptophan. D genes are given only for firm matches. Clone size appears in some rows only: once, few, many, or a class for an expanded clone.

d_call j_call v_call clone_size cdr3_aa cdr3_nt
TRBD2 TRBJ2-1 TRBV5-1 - CASSERTSGGLSYNEQFF TGCGCCAGCAGCGAGAGGACTAGCGGGGGGCTCTCCTACAATGAGCAGTTCTTC
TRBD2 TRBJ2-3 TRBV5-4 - CASSLAGSGGTDTQYF TGTGCCAGCAGCTTGGCCGGAAGCGGGGGCACAGATACGCAGTATTTT
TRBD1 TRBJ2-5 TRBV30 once CASSGGPETQYF TGTGCCTCCTCAGGGGGCCCAGAGACCCAGTACTTC
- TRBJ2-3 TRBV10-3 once CAINSPSTDTQYF TGTGCCATCAACAGTCCTAGCACAGATACGCAGTATTTT
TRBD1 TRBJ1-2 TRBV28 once CASSRARGQGNWGYTF TGTGCCAGCAGCCGTGCACGGGGACAGGGGAATTGGGGCTACACCTTC
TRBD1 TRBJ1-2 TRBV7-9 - CASSLTLGQGANDYGYTF TGTGCCAGCAGCTTAACCCTCGGACAGGGGGCTAATGACTATGGCTACACCTTC
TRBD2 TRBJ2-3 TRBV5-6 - CASSPGTRASDTQYF TGTGCCAGCAGCCCCGGGACTAGGGCCTCAGATACGCAGTATTTT
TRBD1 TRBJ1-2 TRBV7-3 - CASSLTPGTGGQFF TGTGCCAGCAGCCTAACACCCGGGACAGGGGGTCAATTCTTC
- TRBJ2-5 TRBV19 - CASSIGGGQETQYF TGTGCCAGTAGTATAGGTGGCGGTCAAGAGACCCAGTACTTC
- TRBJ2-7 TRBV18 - CASSPAGRYEQYF TGTGCCAGCTCACCAGCGGGCCGCTACGAGCAGTACTTC
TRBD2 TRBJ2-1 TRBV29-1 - CSVARREYSPNEQFF TGCAGCGTTGCTCGGCGGGAGTATTCCCCTAATGAGCAGTTCTTC
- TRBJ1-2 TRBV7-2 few CASSSMDRRGYTF TGTGCCAGCAGCTCAATGGACAGAAGGGGCTACACCTTC
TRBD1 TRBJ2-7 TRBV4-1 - CASSQTTRDRYF TGCGCCAGCAGCCAAACTACCCGGGACAGGTACTTC
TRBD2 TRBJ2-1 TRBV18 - CASSPSSSGRAYNEQFF TGTGCCAGCTCACCATCGTCCAGCGGGAGGGCCTACAATGAGCAGTTCTTC
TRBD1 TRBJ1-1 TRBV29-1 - CSVGGTGLEAFF TGCAGCGTTGGGGGGACAGGCCTTGAAGCTTTCTTT
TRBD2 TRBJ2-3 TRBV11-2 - CASSPRTSGGTDTQYF TGTGCCAGCAGCCCACGGACTAGCGGGGGGACGGATACGCAGTATTTT
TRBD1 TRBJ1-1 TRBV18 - CASSRDSNTEAFF TGTGCCAGCTCACGGGACAGTAACACTGAAGCTTTCTTT
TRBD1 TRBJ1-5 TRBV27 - CASSFRGRGQPQHF TGTGCCAGCAGTTTTAGGGGGCGAGGTCAGCCCCAGCATTTT
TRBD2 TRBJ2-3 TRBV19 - CASSSQRTSVFDTQYF TGTGCCAGTAGTTCACAGAGGACTAGCGTATTCGATACGCAGTATTTT
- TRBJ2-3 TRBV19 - CASSPGFTDTQYF TGTGCCAGCAGCCCAGGCTTCACAGATACGCAGTATTTT
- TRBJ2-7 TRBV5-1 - CASSPEGAYEQYF TGCGCCAGCAGCCCCGAGGGGGCCTACGAGCAGTACTTC
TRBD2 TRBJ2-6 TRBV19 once CASSREVHSSGANVLTF TGTGCCAGTAGCCGGGAGGTGCATTCCTCTGGGGCCAACGTCCTGACTTTC
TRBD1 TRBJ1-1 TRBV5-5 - CASSYTGVEAFF TGTGCCAGCAGCTACACAGGGGTTGAAGCTTTCTTT